Each of the 10 T cell receptor beta chains below was sequenced from the same sample in a study of blood T cell repertoires in COVID-19. Repertoires were generated with immunoSEQ multiplex PCR, while TCRdb's copy carries only in-frame clones and drops some. The table lists hundreds of thousands of clones, about 80% of them singletons. Input material: PBMCs or T cells enriched from blood (not recorded which). The receptors originated from a woman aged 45-65 years who had been exposed to COVID-19.

The chain uses TRBV19 and TRBJ1-5; TRBD1 agrees at 9 bases. CDR3 length: 15 residues. Germline V gene lookup returns CDR1 LNHDA and CDR2 SQIVND (reference sequence). V was pared by 2 bases and J by 9 bases, with 8 bases of the junction left unmatched. DNA for the CDR3: TGTGCCAGTAGTATATGGACAGGGGAGGTAATGCCCCAGCATTTT. Translation gives CASSIWTGEVMPQHF.

The chain carries TRBV10-1 and TRBJ2-5; tentatively, D is TRBD2 (6 bases). This CDR3 has 13 amino acids. Deletions cut 4 bases from V and 5 bases from J, with 11 bases between. In germline, CDR1 is WNHNN, CDR2 SYGVQD (reference sequence). The CDR3 sequence: CASSVRAGETQYF. The CDR3 DNA reads TGCGCCAGCAGTGTAAGGGCGGGGGAGACCCAGTACTTC.

This chain connects TRBV12-3 or TRBV12-4 to TRBJ1-1; D is unclear. This CDR3 has 13 amino acids. V lost 8 bases to trimming and J lost 1 base, with 11 bases between them. Here the CDR3 DNA reads TGTGCCAGCTCCTTCCGGGAGAACACTGAAGCTTTCTTT. As protein: CASSFRENTEAFF.

This chain uses TRBV10-1 with TRBJ2-7, with TRBD1 as a possible D gene (6 bases). Trimming pared 2 bases from V and 0 bases from J, leaving 14 bases between. The CDR3 contains 16 residues. The germline gives CDR1 WNHNN, CDR2 SYGVQD (reference sequence). The CDR3 here is CASSETPGHNSYEQYF. The CDR3 DNA reads as TGCGCCAGCAGTGAGACCCCGGGACATAACTCCTACGAGCAGTACTTC.

The gene calls are TRBV11-2 and TRBJ2-1; 12 bases agree with TRBD2. Trimming at V came to 5 bases and at J to 10 bases, leaving 9 bases not matched to a gene. Germline assignment: CDR1 SGHAT and CDR2 FQNNGV. This CDR3 has 15 amino acids. CDR3 nucleotides: TGTGCCAGCAGCAAAACTAGCGGGGGGCTGGGGGAGCAGTTCTTC. Protein sequence: CASSKTSGGLGEQFF.

The V gene is TRBV10-2, the J gene TRBJ1-1; 12 nucleotides match TRBD1. This CDR3 is 16 amino acids long. V was pared by 3 bases and J by 4 bases, with 6 bases of the junction left unmatched. Germline assignment: CDR1 WSHSY and CDR2 SAAADI. The CDR3 protein is CASSDLGQGASTEAFF. CDR3 DNA sequence: TGCGCCAGCAGTGACTTGGGACAGGGGGCTTCCACTGAAGCTTTCTTT.

The V and J genes are TRBV27 and TRBJ2-2; the match to TRBD1 covers 7 bases. Unmatched junction bases numbered 8, after V lost 3 bases and J lost 7 bases. There are 15 residues in the CDR3. From germline, CDR1 is MNHEY and CDR2 SMNVEV (reference sequence). The chain's CDR3 is CASSFRQGRVGELFF. CDR3 sequence (DNA): TGTGCCAGCAGTTTCAGACAGGGAAGGGTCGGGGAGCTGTTTTTT.

This clone was counted between two and nine times. V is TRBV16 and J is TRBJ2-3; D remains ambiguous. Germline loops: CDR1 KGHSY, CDR2 FQNENV. The CDR3 covers 15 residues. The V end was cut by 0 bases, the J end by 2 bases, with 9 bases between. The CDR3 sequence is CASSQSSGDTDTQYF. CDR3 coding DNA: TGTGCCAGCAGCCAATCGAGTGGAGACACAGATACGCAGTATTTT.

This chain connects TRBV29-1 to TRBJ1-1; weak D call: TRBD1 (6 bases). The V end was cut by 7 bases, the J end by 4 bases, with 10 bases between. CDR1 and CDR2 from the germline V gene are SQVTM and ANQGSEA. CDR3 size: 11 residues. The CDR3 loop is CSDSRGTEAFF. The DNA for the CDR3 is TGCAGCGATAGCAGGGGCACTGAAGCTTTCTTT.

The chain links TRBV7-2 to TRBJ1-1; D may be TRBD1 (6 bases). Trimming stripped 1 base from V and 5 bases from J, with 11 bases between. This CDR3 is built from 14 residues. Germline V CDR1 and CDR2: SGHTA, FQGNSA. The CDR3 DNA sequence: TGTGCCAGCAGCTTAGGAGGGGGAAGAACTGAAGCTTTCTTT. Protein sequence: CASSLGGGRTEAFF. The variable domain in full, with the rest retrieved from reference TRBV7-2 and TRBJ1-1, is GAGVSQSPSNKVTEKGKDVELRCDPISGHTALYWYRQSLGQGLEFLIYFQGNSAPDKSGLPSDRFSAERTGGSVSTLTIQRTQQEDSAVYLCASSLGGGRTEAFFGQGTRLTVV.